Listed here are 8 T cell receptor beta chains from one sample, sequenced in a study of cytomegalovirus exposure and HLA in healthy donors. In the PCR, 60 Vbeta and 13 Jbeta primers were used. Clones were read by immunoSEQ multiplex PCR, and TCRdb kept only the in-frame ones, dropping some. This table has approximately 130,000 clones, about three quarters appearing once. The sequenced sample consisted of PBMCs. The receptors were gathered from a man aged 50-60 years in good health and CMV-seropositive.

The chain carries TRBV29-1 and TRBJ1-2; TRBD1 matches at 7 bases. The trim removed 5 bases at V and 0 bases at J, leaving 9 bases unmatched. This CDR3 region has 15 residues. Germline V gene sequence: CDR1 SQVTM, CDR2 ANQGSEA. CDR3 DNA sequence: TGCAGCGTTAATGTGGGACAGACCACTAACTATGGCTACACCTTC. Its protein product is CSVNVGQTTNYGYTF.

The CDR3 protein is CASSELDRGNGYTF. In nucleotides, the CDR3 is TGTGCCAGCAGTGAATTGGACAGGGGAAATGGCTACACCTTC. The chain carries TRBV2 and TRBJ1-2; 9 bases are shared with TRBD1. This CDR3 has 14 residues. Germline V CDR1 and CDR2: SNHLY, FYNNEI. J gave up 6 bases and V 2 bases, and 4 bases lay outside the gene matches.

This clone was observed a handful of times. This chain connects TRBV6-5 to TRBJ1-1; D is undetermined. Germline V gene data show CDR1 as MNHEY and CDR2 as SVGAGI. This CDR3 is 15 amino acids long. V gave up 8 bases and J gave up 0 bases, with 16 bases separating them. CDR3 nucleotide sequence: TGTGCCAGCTCCACCTTTGGGGAGATGAACACTGAAGCTTTCTTT. Its protein product is CASSTFGEMNTEAFF.

The chain employs TRBV29-1 and TRBJ2-1; D is undetermined. The CDR3 is 11 amino acids. The V gene lost 7 bases and the J gene lost 3 bases, with 7 bases spanning the gap. Germline CDR1 is SQVTM and CDR2 is ANQGSEA. The CDR3 DNA sequence: TGCAGCGGAGAGAACTACAATGAGCAGTTCTTC. As protein: CSGENYNEQFF.

The rearrangement uses TRBV7-2 and TRBJ2-4; 12 bases are a match to TRBD1. The germline V gene encodes CDR1 SGHTA and CDR2 FQGNSA. CDR3 length: 17 residues. The V and J ends lost 1 base and 2 bases, in that order; junction bases with no gene match: 3. The CDR3 coding sequence is TGTGCCAGCAGCTTAGAGGGACAGGGGGCGTCCAAAAACATTCAGTACTTC. Encoded protein: CASSLEGQGASKNIQYF.

As for this clone: Other DNA sequences in the same sample also yield this CDR3. The chain employs TRBV5-1 and TRBJ1-1; D ambiguous. Between the trimmed V and J ends, which lost 0 bases and 0 bases, there was a span of 6 bases. This CDR3 is built from 14 residues. CDR1 and CDR2 from the germline V gene are SGHRS and YFSETQ. DNA of the CDR3: TGCGCCAGCAGCTTGGGAGATTTGAACACTGAAGCTTTCTTT. This encodes CASSLGDLNTEAFF.

The count of this clone is one. The genes are TRBV4-2 and TRBJ1-1; D is undetermined. Germline V gene lookup returns CDR1 LGHNA and CDR2 YNFKEQ. This CDR3 spans 15 amino acids. Trimming took 1 base from V and 0 from J, leaving 9 bases between them. CDR3 loop: CASSQATRMNTEAFF. The CDR3 nucleotides read TGTGCCAGCAGCCAAGCGACTCGTATGAACACTGAAGCTTTCTTT.

This clone was counted once. V gene TRBV14 combines with J gene TRBJ2-1; possibly TRBD2 for D (5 bases). V lost 4 bases to trimming and J lost 1 base, with 11 bases between them. Looked up from germline, CDR1 is SGHDN and CDR2 is FVKESK. The CDR3 spans 15 residues. The CDR3 sequence: CASSPSRGSYNEQFF. For the CDR3, the DNA is TGTGCCAGCAGCCCTTCTCGCGGGTCCTACAATGAGCAGTTCTTC. Full variable domain (outside the CDR3, taken from reference TRBV14 and TRBJ2-1): EAGVTQFPSHSVIEKGQTVTLRCDPISGHDNLYWYRRVMGKEIKFLLHFVKESKQDESGMPNNRFLAERTGGTYSTLKVQPAELEDSGVYFCASSPSRGSYNEQFFGPGTRLTVL.